Described below is a single T cell receptor (beta chain) sequence and its context. Its antigen is as yet unknown. Germline lookup yields CDR1 LGHNA and CDR2 YSLEER. The V segment lost 1 base and the J segment 2 bases; nucleotides outside the gene matches: 5. The length of the CDR3 is 17 residues. These data originate in a study of long-term antiretroviral therapy in people with HIV. Study findings and constraints: HIV repertoires spanned narrower CDR3 length ranges than controls.

Run at survey level, the immunoSEQ assay was version v3.0. The table came from immunoSEQ multiplex PCR; TCRdb's copy has only in-frame clones and leaves some out. The data hold 42,000 or so clones, with approximately 87% observed a single time. The sequence was collected from a woman between 45 and 65 years old with HIV. The rearrangement links TRBV4-3 to TRBJ2-1; 10 positions match TRBD2. Sequences were derived from unsorted PBMCs, sampled 1.2 years after starting antiretroviral therapy. The CDR3 protein is CASSQGLAGATYNEQFF. CDR3 nucleotides: TGCGCCAGCAGCCAAGGGCTAGCGGGGGCAACCTACAATGAGCAGTTCTTC.